These 17 T cell receptor beta chains originate from one sample sequenced in a study of shared clonotypes between healthy human individuals. The method was immunoSEQ multiplex PCR; TCRdb's version includes in-frame clones alone and lacks a portion of them. The data show some 500,000 clones, roughly 95% seen once. Sequenced input: naive CD4+ T cells sorted from blood. Subset given: CD45RA+ positively selected. These receptors were obtained from a woman aged 30 to 39 in good health.

The J gene is TRBJ2-3, the V gene TRBV5-1, with 7 bases aligning to TRBD1. The germline gives CDR1 SGHRS, CDR2 YFSETQ. The V and J ends lost 4 bases and 2 bases, in that order; junction bases with no gene match: 7. The CDR3 consists of 15 residues. As DNA, the CDR3 is TGCGCCAGCAGCGGTGGACAGGAATTCACAGATACGCAGTATTTT. This codes for CASSGGQEFTDTQYF.

The CDR3 DNA reads as TGTGCCAGCAGAGAAAACAGGGGAAACTATGGCTACACCTTC. Translating gives CASRENRGNYGYTF. The chain recombines TRBV6-6 with TRBJ1-2; 7 bases are shared with TRBD1. Trimming at V came to 6 bases and at J to 2 bases, leaving 6 bases not matched to a gene. The CDR3 loop spans 14 amino acids. Germline V CDR1 and CDR2: MNHNY, SVGAGI (reference sequence).

This chain uses TRBV18 with TRBJ1-1; D is unresolved. This CDR3 spans 12 amino acids. V was clipped by 2 bases and J by 8 bases, with 9 bases between them. Germline-derived CDR1 and CDR2 are KGHSH and LQKENI. The CDR3 loop is CASSPMGREAFF. In DNA, the CDR3 is TGTGCCAGCTCACCAATGGGAAGGGAAGCTTTCTTT.

The chain links TRBV28 to TRBJ2-7; D may be TRBD2 (6 bases). The germline V gene encodes CDR1 MDHEN and CDR2 SYDVKM. The CDR3 contains 14 residues. Trimming took off 7 bases at V and 3 bases at J, with 16 bases between the two ends. The CDR3 DNA reads as TGTGCCAGCACCACACCGGGAGCCTTCTACGAGCAGTACTTC. This gives the protein CASTTPGAFYEQYF.

The V and J genes are TRBV4-1 and TRBJ2-4; 14 bases are shared with TRBD2. The CDR3 extends over 18 amino acids. In germline, CDR1 is MGHRA, CDR2 YSYEKL. J gave up 5 bases and V 5 bases, and 11 bases lay outside the gene matches. This CDR3 is CASSFRTSGRIIENIQYF. CDR3 coding DNA: TGCGCCAGCAGCTTTCGGACTAGCGGGAGGATTATTGAAAACATTCAGTACTTC.

The rearrangement links TRBV27 to TRBJ1-1, with a tentative D call TRBD1 (6 bases). V shed 2 bases and J shed 0 bases, with 7 bases lying between them. CDR1 MNHEY and CDR2 SMNVEV come from the germline V gene (reference sequence). The CDR3 is 14 residues long. CDR3 nucleotide sequence: TGTGCCAGCAGTTTACAGGGGATGAACACTGAAGCTTTCTTT. Translation gives CASSLQGMNTEAFF.

The table lists this clone with a count of one. This chain connects TRBV29-1 to TRBJ2-5; 8 bases are shared with TRBD2. V lost 5 bases, J lost 11 bases, and 16 bases stayed unmatched. The CDR3 totals 14 residues. Germline CDR1 SQVTM, CDR2 ANQGSEA. Here the CDR3 reads CSVLYRTGGAVQYF. The CDR3 DNA reads as TGCAGCGTTTTATACCGAACGGGAGGGGCAGTGCAGTACTTC. Full variable domain (outside the CDR3, taken from reference TRBV29-1 and TRBJ2-5): SAVISQKPSRDICQRGTSLTIQCQVDSQVTMMFWYRQQPGQSLTLIATANQGSEATYESGFVIDKFPISRPNLTFSTLTVSNMSPEDSSIYLCSVLYRTGGAVQYFGPGTRLLVL.

This chain uses TRBV5-1 with TRBJ2-5; no clear D. The germline gives CDR1 SGHRS, CDR2 YFSETQ. The CDR3 covers 15 residues. Trimming shortened V by 0 bases and J by 3 bases, and 12 bases separated the two germline ends. The CDR3 spells CASSLALFMEETQYF. The CDR3 DNA reads TGCGCCAGCAGCTTGGCCCTATTCATGGAAGAGACCCAGTACTTC.

The chain carries TRBV19 and TRBJ2-5; TRBD2 is a possible D gene (6 bases). The CDR3 has 13 amino acids. With 4 bases removed from V and 3 bases from J, the gap between germline ends came to 9 bases. The germline gives CDR1 LNHDA, CDR2 SQIVND (reference sequence). CDR3 sequence (DNA): TGTGCCAGTAGTACGGGACTGAAAGAGACCCAGTACTTC. The encoded protein is CASSTGLKETQYF.

J is TRBJ2-3 and V is TRBV5-1; 7 bases are shared with TRBD1. CDR1 SGHRS and CDR2 YFSETQ come from the germline V gene. Germline trimming cut 3 bases from V and 4 bases from J; bases unmatched to any gene: 8. The CDR3 consists of 15 residues. CDR3 sequence (DNA): TGCGCCAGCAGCTACCCAGACAGGGACCCAGATACGCAGTATTTT. Its translation is CASSYPDRDPDTQYF.

This clone was observed once. This sequence joins TRBV6-6 and TRBJ1-2; D is possibly TRBD1 (6 bases). Trimming pared 2 bases from V and 5 bases from J, leaving 12 bases between. CDR1 and CDR2 from the germline V gene are MNHNY and SVGAGI (reference sequence). The CDR3 is 14 residues long. The CDR3 protein is CASSYMDRKYGYTF. For the CDR3, the DNA is TGTGCCAGCAGTTACATGGACAGAAAGTATGGCTACACCTTC.

Notes on this clone: The sample carries other DNA sequences with the same CDR3. V usage is TRBV5-1 and J usage is TRBJ2-5, with TRBD2 as a possible D gene (6 bases). This CDR3 has 13 amino acids. Germline V gene lookup returns CDR1 SGHRS and CDR2 YFSETQ. The ends were cut back, 2 bases at V and 5 bases at J, with 10 bases in the middle. CDR3 bases: TGCGCCAGCAGCTTAACAGGAGGGGAGACCCAGTACTTC. This translates into CASSLTGGETQYF.

This chain uses TRBV5-1 with TRBJ2-7; TRBD1 or TRBD2 may be the D gene (5 bases each). The CDR3 spans 14 residues. With 5 bases removed from V and 5 bases from J, the gap between germline ends came to 17 bases. From germline, CDR1 is SGHRS and CDR2 YFSETQ. The CDR3 DNA sequence: TGCGCCAGCAGGGGAAGCGGAGAAGGGGACGAGCAGTACTTC. Translated, it gives CASRGSGEGDEQYF.

The chain recombines TRBV28 with TRBJ2-5; 10 bases line up with TRBD1. The germline gives CDR1 MDHEN, CDR2 SYDVKM. Trimming removed 5 bases from V and 4 bases from J; junction bases left unmatched: 7. The CDR3 runs 15 residues. CDR3 sequence (DNA): TGTGCCAGCAGTAAAACGACAGGGGGCGCAGAGACCCAGTACTTC. This gives the protein CASSKTTGGAETQYF.

J is TRBJ1-4 and V is TRBV5-1, with D unclear. The V end lost 4 bases, the J end lost 10 bases, and 32 bases lay between the germline ends. This CDR3 has 19 residues. Germline V gives CDR1 SGHRS, CDR2 YFSETQ. The CDR3 coding sequence is TGCGCCAGCAGCCCCCCAAGGTACGCGGAACGGGCATCGTTGGGAAAACTGTTTTTT. It codes for CASSPPRYAERASLGKLFF.

This clone occurred once. J is TRBJ2-4 and V is TRBV5-6; D might be TRBD1 (5 bases). Germline V CDR1 and CDR2: SGHDT, YYEEEE. V was clipped by 0 bases and J by 0 bases, with 7 bases between them. This CDR3 spans 15 amino acids. CDR3 in amino acids: CASSLAGLAKNIQYF. CDR3 DNA sequence: TGTGCCAGCAGCTTGGCAGGGTTAGCCAAAAACATTCAGTACTTC.

This chain uses TRBV11-3 with TRBJ1-1; D uncertain. CDR1 SGHNT and CDR2 YENEEA come from the germline V gene. V was shortened by 5 bases and J by 1 base, with 11 bases between the two germline ends. This CDR3 has 14 amino acids. The CDR3 loop is CASSPGGENTEAFF. The CDR3 region has the DNA TGTGCCAGCAGCCCCGGCGGGGAGAACACTGAAGCTTTCTTT.